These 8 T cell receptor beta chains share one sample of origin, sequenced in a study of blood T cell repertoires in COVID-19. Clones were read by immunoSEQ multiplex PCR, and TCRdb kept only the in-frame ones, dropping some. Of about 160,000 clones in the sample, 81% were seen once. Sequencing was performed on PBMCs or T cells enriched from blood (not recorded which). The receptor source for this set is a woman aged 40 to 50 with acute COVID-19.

CDR3 in DNA: TGTGCCAGCAGTCCGGGGACCAAAAACATTCAGTACTTC. Translation gives CASSPGTKNIQYF. The gene calls are TRBV27 and TRBJ2-4; tentatively, D is TRBD2 (5 bases). Germline-derived CDR1 and CDR2 are MNHEY and SMNVEV (reference sequence). The CDR3 sequence is 13 residues long. V lost 5 bases and J lost 2, with 7 bases in between.

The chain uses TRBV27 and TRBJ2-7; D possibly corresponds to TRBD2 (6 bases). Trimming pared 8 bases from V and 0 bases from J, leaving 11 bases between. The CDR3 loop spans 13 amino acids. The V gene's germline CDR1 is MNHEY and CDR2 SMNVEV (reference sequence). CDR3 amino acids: CASSPGLSYEQYF. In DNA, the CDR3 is TGTGCCAGCTCCCCGGGACTCTCCTACGAGCAGTACTTC.

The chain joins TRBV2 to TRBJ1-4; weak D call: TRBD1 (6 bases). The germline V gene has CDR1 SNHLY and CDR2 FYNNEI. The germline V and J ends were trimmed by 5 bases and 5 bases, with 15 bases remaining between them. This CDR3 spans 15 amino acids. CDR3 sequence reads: CASSLRQAKNEKLFF. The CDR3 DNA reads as TGTGCCAGCAGTTTACGACAGGCAAAAAATGAAAAACTGTTTTTT.

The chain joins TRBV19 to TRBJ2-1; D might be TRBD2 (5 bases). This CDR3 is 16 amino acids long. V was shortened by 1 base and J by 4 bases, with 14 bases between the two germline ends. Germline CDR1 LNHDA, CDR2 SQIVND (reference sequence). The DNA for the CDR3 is TGTGCCAGTAGTATAGGGTCAAGCGGACGATACAATGAGCAGTTCTTC. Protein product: CASSIGSSGRYNEQFF.

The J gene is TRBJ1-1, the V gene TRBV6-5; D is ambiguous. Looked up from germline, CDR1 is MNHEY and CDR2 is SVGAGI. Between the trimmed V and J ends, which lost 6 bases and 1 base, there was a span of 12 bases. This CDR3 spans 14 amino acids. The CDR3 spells CASSVRGQNTEAFF. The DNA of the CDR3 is TGTGCCAGCAGCGTGAGAGGGCAGAACACTGAAGCTTTCTTT.

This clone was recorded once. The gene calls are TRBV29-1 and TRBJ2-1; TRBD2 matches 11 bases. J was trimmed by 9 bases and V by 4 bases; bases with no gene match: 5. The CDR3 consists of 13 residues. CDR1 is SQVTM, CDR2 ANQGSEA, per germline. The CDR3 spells CSVVILAGGEQFF. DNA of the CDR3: TGCAGCGTTGTAATCCTAGCGGGAGGTGAGCAGTTCTTC.

CDR3 in DNA: TGTGCCAGCAGCTTAGCGGGGCACCCCTACGAGCAGTACGTC. Translating it yields CASSLAGHPYEQYV. The chain uses TRBV7-9 and TRBJ2-7; D perhaps matches TRBD1 (5 bases). Per germline, CDR1 SEHNR and CDR2 FQNEAQ (reference sequence). V was shortened by 0 bases and J by 2 bases, with 8 bases between the two germline ends. CDR3 length equals 14 residues.

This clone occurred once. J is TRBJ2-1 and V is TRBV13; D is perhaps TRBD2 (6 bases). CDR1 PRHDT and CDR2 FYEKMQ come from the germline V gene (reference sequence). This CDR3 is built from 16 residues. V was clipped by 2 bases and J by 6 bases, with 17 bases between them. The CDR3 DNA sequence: TGTGCCAGCAGCTTATCACGACTAGGGAACATCAATGAGCAGTTCTTC. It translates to CASSLSRLGNINEQFF.